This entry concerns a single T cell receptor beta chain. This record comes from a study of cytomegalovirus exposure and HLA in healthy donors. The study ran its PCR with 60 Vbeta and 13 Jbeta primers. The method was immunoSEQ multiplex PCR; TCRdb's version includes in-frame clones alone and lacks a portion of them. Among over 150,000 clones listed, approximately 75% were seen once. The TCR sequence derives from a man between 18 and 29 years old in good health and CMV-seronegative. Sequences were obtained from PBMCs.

This CDR3 is CASSPRGQESQETQYF. CDR3 DNA sequence: TGTGCCAGCAGCCCGAGGGGACAGGAGAGCCAAGAGACCCAGTACTTC. This chain joins TRBV5-4 and TRBJ2-5; 8 bases are shared with TRBD1. This CDR3 spans 16 amino acids. Germline V lookup: CDR1 SGHNT, CDR2 YYREEE (reference sequence). The V gene end was trimmed by 4 bases and the J gene end by 1 base; junction bases not matched to a gene: 9.